What follows are 10 T cell receptor beta chains derived from one specimen sequenced in a study of T cells in Graves' hyperthyroidism and ophthalmopathy. It was RNA transcripts that yielded the amplified TCR beta CDR3 regions. The study used the HTBI primer set for a first-round RT-PCR of the TCR CDR3. From the multiplex PCR reads, TCRdb called clonotypes with MiXCR, one entry per CDR3 protein. Of around 760,000 distinct CDR3 sequences in the sample, 35% are singletons; the top ten hold approximately 31%. Sequenced material: blood. These receptors were obtained from a woman aged 40 to 50 with Graves' hyperthyroidism.

The sample holds a few counts of this clonotype. CDR3 sequence reads: CASSHGGAREAFF. The CDR3 DNA sequence: TGCGCCAGCAGCCACGGGGGGGCAAGGGAAGCTTTCTTT. The chain links TRBV4-3 to TRBJ1-1; possibly TRBD1 for D (6 bases). The CDR3 totals 13 residues. Trimming removed 3 bases at V and 8 bases at J, with 13 bases between. Germline assignment: CDR1 LGHNA and CDR2 YSLEER.

In its sample, this clonotype was seen many times. This CDR3 reads CASSMGLGSGTEAFF. As DNA, the CDR3 is TGTGCCAGCTCGATGGGCCTAGGTAGTGGCACTGAAGCTTTCTTT. This chain joins TRBV19 and TRBJ1-1; the D is unclear. V was clipped by 9 bases and J by 4 bases, with 21 bases between them. The CDR3 has 15 amino acids. The germline V gene encodes CDR1 LNHDA and CDR2 SQIVND (reference sequence).

V is TRBV11-2 and J is TRBJ2-3; 11 positions agree with TRBD2. CDR1 and CDR2 from the germline V gene are SGHAT and FQNNGV. After removal of 7 bases from V and 1 base from J, the junction contained 7 bases not matched to a gene. The CDR3 is 16 residues long. CDR3 coding DNA: TGTGCCAGCACGACTAGCGGGGCTCCACGCACAGATACGCAGTATTTT. Encoded protein: CASTTSGAPRTDTQYF.

This rearrangement joins TRBV7-2 to TRBJ1-6; TRBD1 matches 9 bases. The CDR3 covers 15 residues. Per the germline V gene, CDR1 is SGHTA and CDR2 is FQGNSA. V lost 5 bases to trimming and J lost 14 bases; unmatched junction nucleotides: 13. The chain's CDR3 is CASSSRGQGLRALHF. The CDR3 nucleotides are TGTGCCAGCAGCAGCCGGGGACAGGGCCTTCGGGCCCTCCACTTT.

The chain employs TRBV5-5 and TRBJ2-5; no clear D. Trimming left V 1 base short and J 1 base short, with 8 bases between. Germline V gene sequence: CDR1 SGHKS, CDR2 YYEKEE (reference sequence). This CDR3 spans 14 amino acids. The CDR3: CASSLPSSQETQYF. Here the CDR3 DNA reads TGTGCCAGCAGCTTGCCCAGCAGCCAAGAGACCCAGTACTTC.

This clonotype was detected a few times. The chain is built from TRBV5-8 and TRBJ2-5, with TRBD2 matching over 8 bases. Per the germline V gene, CDR1 is SGHTS and CDR2 is YDEGEE. This CDR3 spans 16 amino acids. The ends lost 1 base at V and 5 bases at J; junction bases unmatched: 10. Here the CDR3 DNA reads TGTGCCAGCAGCTTGACGTCCGGGACTAGGGGTGAGACCCAGTACTTC. This gives the protein CASSLTSGTRGETQYF.

The chain uses TRBV20-1 and TRBJ1-4; 7 bases are a match to TRBD1. The CDR3 runs 13 residues. V lost 6 bases and J lost 8; bases outside the gene matches: 9. Germline CDR1 DFQATT, CDR2 SNEGSKA (reference sequence). The CDR3 DNA reads TGCAGTGCCCACAGGGGTATAGGCGAAAAACTGTTTTTT. Translating it yields CSAHRGIGEKLFF.

This chain links TRBV24-1 with TRBJ2-3; 12 bases fit TRBD2. With V trimmed by 5 bases and J by 4 bases, 9 bases remained unmatched. Germline assignment: CDR1 KGHDR and CDR2 SFDVKD. The CDR3 has 17 amino acids. The DNA of the CDR3 is TGTGCCACCAGTGCCGCTGGACTAGCGGGATCAGCAGATACGCAGTATTTT. Amino acids: CATSAAGLAGSADTQYF.

With regard to this clonotype: Likely a read error: the CDR3 ends without its conserved phenylalanine or tryptophan. This rearrangement joins TRBV11-3 to TRBJ2-5; D is ambiguous. CDR1 is SGHNT and CDR2 is YENEEA in the germline V gene. Trimming stripped 5 bases from V and 5 bases from J, with 6 bases between. There are 11 residues in the CDR3. The CDR3 DNA reads as TGTGCCAGCAGCGTCCAGGAGACCCAGTACCTC. Protein product: CASSVQETQYL.

This chain connects TRBV7-9 to TRBJ2-2, with no clear D. V was trimmed by 4 bases and J by 0 bases, leaving 12 bases between them. The germline V gene has CDR1 SEHNR and CDR2 FQNEAQ (reference sequence). This CDR3 comprises 16 residues. The CDR3 coding sequence is TGTGCCAGCAGCTCTCAACCTCACGCGAACACCGGGGAGCTGTTTTTT. Translation gives CASSSQPHANTGELFF.